This TCR beta chain was captured by sequencing in a study of PD-1 blockade in classical Hodgkin lymphoma (dated by TCRdb to 2020 to 2021). Turning to the overall study: Nivolumab dosing was 3 mg/kg intravenously every 2 weeks, continuing until either disease progression or unacceptable toxicity. To define a peripheral blood immune signature of response to PD-1 blockade in classical Hodgkin lymphoma, the study combined TCR beta sequencing with CyTOF. The study at large found these results: Baseline TCR diversity was reported to be lower in newly diagnosed patients than in healthy donors, and even lower in relapsed/refractory patients. Lower diversity was seen in patients whose nivolumab began less than 1 year after ASCT, and these patients were left out of later analyses so that immune reconstitution would not confound the results. The study covered only a single clinical trial cohort, and the causes of the repertoire differences, possibly disease activity or prior therapy, were still not defined. A significant rise by C4D1 was seen in CD4+ but not CD8+ TCR diversity (p=0.0027 vs p=0.16), with the rise being most apparent in complete responders (p=0.02). Trial patients with a complete response had baseline diversity similar to that of newly diagnosed patients, while partial responders and progressors had significantly lower diversity.

Genomic DNA was extracted with the Qiagen DNeasy kit from unsorted PBMCs and from negatively selected CD4+ and CD8+ fractions. Using primers that anneal to V and J segments, immunoSEQ multiplex PCR amplified the TCR beta CDR3 regions. Amplification bias was minimized using a synthetic immune receptor repertoire, and residual bias was removed computationally after sequencing. In the original analysis: Repertoire diversity was quantified as the Shannon entropy index using custom Python scripts. Unsorted, CD4+ and CD8+ repertoires were analyzed separately, except for combined analyses in which CD4+ and CD8+ sequences were merged in silico. Clonal expansion was defined as at least a 2-fold frequency increase after treatment relative to C1D1, with a pseudocount of 0.5 for undetected baseline clones. Singleton clones were defined as clones with 0 or 1 copy at C1D1, and non-singleton clones were defined as clones with 2 or more copies. By matching protein sequences in sorted samples from the same patient, clones expanded in unsorted samples were annotated as CD4+, CD8+ or unknown. Diversity changes from C1D1 to C4D1 were tested in paired samples using Wilcoxon tests. TCRdb carries this immuneACCESS record with in-frame sequences only. Its versions omit some clonotypes, under half of them owing to an unresolved V gene in the studies checked, with the rest unexplained. Clone size and the V and J calls come from that table; the DNA yielded D and trimming. The sample table lists tens of thousands of clones, about 94% of them with a count of one. The ten top clones hold approximately 0.3% of the sample.

The sample's time point label, in plain terms: cycle 4 day 1 (C4D1), after less than 7 weeks of nivolumab. Relapse after autologous stem cell transplantation had occurred in all trial patients, and cohorts A, B and C were distinguished by prior brentuximab vedotin exposure. Magnetic negative selection with a Miltenyi CD4+ T cell isolation kit was used to purify CD4+ T cells from thawed PBMCs. The trial cohort included 55 to 60 patients with relapsed/refractory classical Hodgkin lymphoma, and each patient had a best overall response of complete response, partial response or progressive disease. Single-agent nivolumab was administered to trial patients in the multi-cohort phase II CheckMate 205 trial. Best overall response was determined by an independent review committee according to the 2007 International Working Group response criteria. Trial PBMCs were obtained immediately prior to nivolumab initiation (C1D1) and on therapy at cycle 2 day 1 and cycle 4 day 1. Peripheral blood was collected in 8 mL Vacutainer Cell Preparation Tubes, from which PBMCs were isolated by centrifugation and then cryopreserved. Purified CD4+ and CD8+ fractions were generated only in cases for which an additional PBMC sample was available. Magnetically labelled cells were depleted on LS columns in a quadroMACS separator, and the flow-through was collected as the purified fraction.

This clone has only one observation. Its recognized antigen is unknown. No base quality values were provided; no much bigger clone lies one nucleotide off. Material: CD4+ T cells from blood, obtained before the fourth cycle of nivolumab. This TCR came from a human donor with classical Hodgkin lymphoma.

CDR3 loop: CASSQGTGRTNEKLFF. The sequence in DNA is TGTGCCAGCAGCCAAGGGACAGGGCGAACTAATGAAAAACTGTTTTTT. The chain was built from TRBV14 and TRBJ1-4; 8 bases in the middle match TRBD1. The germline V gene gives CDR1 as SGHDN and CDR2 as FVKESK. Trimming takes 1 base off V and 1 base off J; junction bases not matched to a gene: 2. Spanning cysteine to phenylalanine, the CDR3 consists of 16 amino acids. The only DNA kept is the CDR3, 48 bases in frame from the first base. The variable domain in full, with residues beyond the CDR3 obtained from the reference TRBV14 and TRBJ1-4 genes, is EAGVTQFPSHSVIEKGQTVTLRCDPISGHDNLYWYRRVMGKEIKFLLHFVKESKQDESGMPNNRFLAERTGGTYSTLKVQPAELEDSGVYFCASSQGTGRTNEKLFFGSGTQLSVL.